A single sample gave rise to the 31 T cell receptor beta chains below, sequenced in a study of blood T cell repertoires in COVID-19. Using immunoSEQ multiplex PCR, the repertoire was profiled, and TCRdb retains in-frame clones only, with some absent. The sample gives about 220,000 clones, roughly 84% of which show up once; 2.9% is in the top ten. The sequencing sample was made of peripheral blood. These TCRs come from a man aged 45-65 years who had recovered from COVID-19.

The chain recombines TRBV21-1 with TRBJ2-4; the DNA was not used to check the table's D call, TRBD1. TRBV21-1 is classified as a pseudogene. The CDR3 totals 15 residues. CDR3 loop: CASSKTGDSKNIQYF. The CDR3 nucleotides read TGTGCCAGCAGCAAAACGGGGGACAGCAAAAACATTCAGTACTTC.

The chain has TRBV13 and TRBJ2-7; TRBD2 agrees at 14 bases. V trimming: 7 bases; J trimming: 0 bases; junction bases outside the gene matches: 8. The germline CDR1 and CDR2 sequences are PRHDT and FYEKMQ (reference sequence). This CDR3 region has 17 residues. As DNA, the CDR3 is TGTGCCAGCAACAGACTAGCGGGAGGGACGAACTCCTACGAGCAGTACTTC. Residues: CASNRLAGGTNSYEQYF.

The chain links TRBV27 to TRBJ2-1, with D perhaps TRBD1 (6 bases). Germline CDR1 MNHEY, CDR2 SMNVEV (reference sequence). The V end lost 5 bases, the J end lost 2 bases, and 16 bases lay between the germline ends. CDR3 length: 16 amino acids. The DNA for the CDR3 is TGTGCCAGCAGTACTTGGACAGCTCCCACCTACAATGAGCAGTTCTTC. Protein: CASSTWTAPTYNEQFF.

On this clone itself: Other DNA sequences in the sample encode the same CDR3. The gene calls are TRBV19 and TRBJ1-1; D is unclear. The germline V gene has CDR1 LNHDA and CDR2 SQIVND (reference sequence). The CDR3 sequence is 13 residues long. V was pared by 5 bases and J by 0 bases, with 7 bases between. CDR3 nucleotides: TGTGCCAGTAGTTCATACATGAACACTGAAGCTTTCTTT. It specifies CASSSYMNTEAFF.

The chain combines TRBV6-5 with TRBJ1-5; D remains ambiguous. V was pared by 6 bases and J by 10 bases, with 16 bases between. CDR1 and CDR2 (germline): MNHEY, SVGAGI. This CDR3 region has 13 residues. In DNA form, the CDR3 reads TGTGCCAGCAGATTAGTACTGCTGTCTCCCCAGCATTTT. Its protein product is CASRLVLLSPQHF.

This clone has only one observation. This chain joins TRBV5-1 and TRBJ2-3; 9 bases are shared with TRBD2. The CDR3 length is 18 residues. V lost 1 base to trimming and J lost 0 bases; unmatched junction nucleotides: 9. CDR1 and CDR2 from the germline V gene are SGHRS and YFSETQ. CDR3 residues: CASSLLPSGTSSTDTQYF. The CDR3 coding sequence is TGCGCCAGCAGCTTGTTACCTAGCGGGACCTCTAGCACAGATACGCAGTATTTT.

This chain links TRBV28 with TRBJ1-5, with a tentative D call TRBD1 (5 bases). Per the germline V gene, CDR1 is MDHEN and CDR2 is SYDVKM. Trimming cost V 2 bases and J 0 bases, with 14 bases left between them. The CDR3 totals 17 residues. The CDR3 DNA is TGTGCCAGCAGTTTACCAGGGCAGGGAATTAGCAATCAGCCCCAGCATTTT. Its translation is CASSLPGQGISNQPQHF.

The chain couples TRBV10-3 to TRBJ2-2, with 7 bases fitting TRBD1. V shed 3 bases, J shed 5 bases, and the junction held 6 bases outside the gene matches. Germline V CDR1 and CDR2: ENHRY, SYGVKD. The CDR3 runs 15 residues. The CDR3 nucleotides are TGTGCCATCAGTGATCCGGGACAGTCGACCGGGGAGCTGTTTTTT. Protein sequence: CAISDPGQSTGELFF.

The chain carries TRBV5-5 and TRBJ2-7; TRBD1 matches at 7 bases. CDR1 is SGHKS, CDR2 YYEKEE, per germline (reference sequence). The CDR3 is 15 residues long. V shed 1 base, J shed 3 bases, and the junction held 7 bases outside the gene matches. This CDR3 is CASSLRDSRNYEQYF. The CDR3 DNA reads as TGTGCCAGCAGCTTGCGGGACAGTCGTAACTACGAGCAGTACTTC.

The table lists this clone with a count of one. This sequence joins TRBV3-1 (or the pseudogene TRBV3-2) and TRBJ1-1; TRBD1 might be the D (5 bases). Germline loops: CDR1 LGHDT, CDR2 YNNKEL (reference sequence). The CDR3 loop spans 12 amino acids. Trimming pared 3 bases from V and 12 bases from J, leaving 14 bases between. This CDR3 is CASSQGEDLTFF. CDR3 bases: TGTGCCAGCAGCCAGGGGGAGGACCTGACTTTCTTT.

The chain couples TRBV29-1 to TRBJ1-4; D might be TRBD1 (6 bases). The CDR3 spans 14 residues. Trimming removed 4 bases from V and 3 bases from J, with 12 bases in between. CDR1 is SQVTM and CDR2 is ANQGSEA in the germline V gene. The CDR3 loop is CSVARDTSNEKLFF. The DNA for the CDR3 is TGCAGCGTTGCCCGGGACACCTCTAATGAAAAACTGTTTTTT.

The gene calls are TRBV7-2 and TRBJ1-2, with 7 bases identical to TRBD1. The CDR3 is 16 amino acids. The junction had 6 bases not matched to a gene; V was cut back by 0 bases and J by 2 bases. CDR1 and CDR2 (germline): SGHTA, FQGNSA. DNA for the CDR3: TGTGCCAGCAGCTTAGCCCCGACGGGACAGAACTATGGCTACACCTTC. The encoded protein is CASSLAPTGQNYGYTF.

This clone occurred once. This chain links TRBV19 with TRBJ1-1; TRBD1 is a possible D gene (6 bases). V dropped 0 bases and J dropped 3 bases, with 11 bases sitting between them. CDR3 length equals 15 residues. Germline CDR1 is LNHDA and CDR2 is SQIVND (reference sequence). The CDR3, as DNA: TGTGCCAGTAGTATAGATGCGGGGGCAGACACTGAAGCTTTCTTT. This translates into CASSIDAGADTEAFF.

A word on this clone: The sample has other DNA sequences that encode this CDR3 too. This sequence joins TRBV28 and TRBJ2-4; TRBD2 is a possible D gene (5 bases). The V and J ends lost 3 bases and 4 bases respectively, with 13 bases between them. Germline V gene lookup returns CDR1 MDHEN and CDR2 SYDVKM. This CDR3 contains 15 residues. The CDR3 sequence: CASSFRGLAKNIQYF. In nucleotides, the CDR3 is TGTGCCAGCAGTTTTAGAGGGTTAGCGAAAAACATTCAGTACTTC. Full variable domain (rest looked up from reference TRBV28 and TRBJ2-4): DVKVTQSSRYLVKRTGEKVFLECVQDMDHENMFWYRQDPGLGLRLIYFSYDVKMKEKGDIPEGYSVSREKKERFSLILESASTNQTSMYLCASSFRGLAKNIQYFGAGTRLSVL.

This chain uses TRBV14 with TRBJ2-1; D unclear. CDR1 is SGHDN and CDR2 is FVKESK in the germline V gene. The V and J ends lost 2 bases and 6 bases respectively, with 11 bases between them. This CDR3 comprises 14 residues. Here the CDR3 DNA reads TGTGCCAGCAGCCAATGGCGGAGCAGCAATGAGCAGTTCTTC. It specifies CASSQWRSSNEQFF.

This sequence joins TRBV6-5 and TRBJ1-1; possible D gene TRBD1, 5 bases. Trimming took off 8 bases at V and 5 bases at J, with 18 bases between the two ends. Germline V gene data show CDR1 as MNHEY and CDR2 as SVGAGI. The CDR3 sequence is 14 residues long. In DNA, the CDR3 is TGTGCCAGCTTGTTACGGGGGGGTAGGACTGAAGCTTTCTTT. It encodes CASLLRGGRTEAFF.

V and J are TRBV5-1 and TRBJ1-2; TRBD1 matches 8 bases. Unmatched junction bases numbered 7, after V lost 2 bases and J lost 4 bases. Looked up from germline, CDR1 is SGHRS and CDR2 is YFSETQ. The CDR3 runs 15 residues. CDR3 sequence reads: CASSLGRGPPYGYTF. CDR3 DNA sequence: TGCGCCAGCAGCTTAGGCAGGGGGCCTCCCTATGGCTACACCTTC.

This clone showed up just a few times. The chain uses TRBV5-1 and TRBJ2-2; a weak D match, TRBD2 (6 bases). The V end lost 0 bases, the J end lost 8 bases, and 17 bases lay between the germline ends. The CDR3 spans 16 residues. Germline-derived CDR1 and CDR2 are SGHRS and YFSETQ. CDR3 loop: CASSLELGGIVGELFF. The CDR3 DNA follows: TGCGCCAGCAGCTTGGAGCTCGGCGGGATTGTTGGGGAGCTGTTTTTT.

This rearrangement joins TRBV5-1 to TRBJ2-7; tentatively, D is TRBD1 (5 bases). The CDR3 sequence is 14 residues long. The germline V gene has CDR1 SGHRS and CDR2 YFSETQ. Deletions cut 2 bases from V and 4 bases from J, with 13 bases between. CDR3 in DNA: TGCGCCAGCAGCTTCTCGGACACACTATACGAGCAGTACTTC. Translated, it gives CASSFSDTLYEQYF.

V usage is TRBV2 and J usage is TRBJ1-5; no reliable D call. Germline CDR1 is SNHLY and CDR2 is FYNNEI. The CDR3 runs to 13 residues. V dropped 6 bases and J dropped 5 bases, with 11 bases sitting between them. CDR3 nucleotides: TGTGCCAGCAGCCCCGAACTATATCAGCCCCAGCATTTT. It encodes CASSPELYQPQHF.

This rearrangement joins TRBV29-1 to TRBJ1-1; 8 nucleotides align to TRBD1. Germline V CDR1 and CDR2: SQVTM, ANQGSEA. V lost 6 bases and J lost 7; bases outside the gene matches: 4. The length of the CDR3 is 11 residues. CDR3 coding DNA: TGCAGCGTCCTCGGGACAGGTGAAGCTTTCTTT. Residues: CSVLGTGEAFF.

There are a few counts of this clone. The chain carries TRBV7-6 and TRBJ1-1; D is uncertain. The germline CDR1 and CDR2 sequences are SGHVS and FNYEAQ. V was shortened by 3 bases and J by 0 bases, with 5 bases between the two germline ends. The CDR3 totals 13 residues. The CDR3 DNA is TGTGCCAGCAGCTTCGACTTGAACACTGAAGCTTTCTTT. It is translated as CASSFDLNTEAFF.

The V gene is TRBV12-3 or TRBV12-4, the J gene TRBJ2-1; D might be TRBD2 (6 bases). The ends were cut back, 1 base at V and 6 bases at J, with 7 bases in the middle. The CDR3 consists of 13 residues. This chain's CDR3 is CASSLGGGNEQFF. For the CDR3, the DNA is TGTGCCAGCAGTTTAGGGGGAGGCAATGAGCAGTTCTTC.

The chain links TRBV7-9 to TRBJ1-1; weak D call: TRBD1 (5 bases). The germline V gene has CDR1 SEHNR and CDR2 FQNEAQ (reference sequence). The CDR3 contains 14 residues. V shed 1 base and J shed 0 bases, with 6 bases lying between them. The CDR3 is CASSLVGVNTEAFF. In nucleotides, the CDR3 is TGTGCCAGCAGCTTAGTAGGGGTGAACACTGAAGCTTTCTTT.

This chain joins TRBV3-1 (or the pseudogene TRBV3-2) and TRBJ2-3; the D is unclear. Trimming took off 1 base at V and 0 bases at J, with 11 bases between the two ends. The CDR3 length is 16 residues. Germline V CDR1 and CDR2: LGHDT, YNNKEL (reference sequence). The CDR3 region is CASSQAIGSSTDTQYF. Here the CDR3 DNA reads TGTGCCAGCAGCCAAGCTATTGGTTCTAGCACAGATACGCAGTATTTT.

This sequence joins TRBV18 and TRBJ1-2; possibly TRBD1 for D (5 bases). Trimming removed 2 bases from V and 4 bases from J, with 14 bases in between. This CDR3 has 15 amino acids. The germline CDR1 and CDR2 sequences are KGHSH and LQKENI. In DNA form, the CDR3 reads TGTGCCAGCTCACCAGTCCGACAGCAACTCTATGGCTACACCTTC. Its protein is CASSPVRQQLYGYTF.

As for this clone: The same CDR3 is also encoded by other DNA sequences in this sample. V gene TRBV7-9 combines with J gene TRBJ1-1, with a tentative D call TRBD1 (5 bases). CDR1 is SEHNR and CDR2 is FQNEAQ in the germline V gene (reference sequence). The ends were cut back, 1 base at V and 0 bases at J, with 15 bases in the middle. This CDR3 contains 17 residues. As DNA, the CDR3 is TGTGCCAGCAGCTTAGTAGGCACAGGCCGAATGAACACTGAAGCTTTCTTT. This codes for CASSLVGTGRMNTEAFF.

The rearrangement joins TRBV2 to TRBJ2-3; 9 bases match TRBD1. J gave up 2 bases and V 6 bases, and 6 bases lay outside the gene matches. This CDR3 region has 15 residues. Germline V gives CDR1 SNHLY, CDR2 FYNNEI. The CDR3 sequence is CASRFGTGTTDTQYF. CDR3 nucleotides: TGTGCCAGCAGGTTCGGGACAGGGACCACAGATACGCAGTATTTT.

The CDR3 nucleotides are TGTGCCAGCAGCGTAGTGGGGACTAGCGGGAGCCATGAGCAGTTCTTC. This codes for CASSVVGTSGSHEQFF. The chain joins TRBV9 to TRBJ2-1, with 14 bases identical to TRBD2. CDR1 is SGDLS and CDR2 is YYNGEE in the germline V gene. J was trimmed by 8 bases and V by 0 bases; bases with no gene match: 4. The CDR3 covers 16 residues.

A few counts support this clone. Other DNA sequences in this sample translate to the same CDR3. The rearrangement links TRBV28 to TRBJ1-1; D perhaps matches TRBD1 (5 bases). The CDR3 consists of 14 residues. With 6 bases removed from V and 1 base from J, the gap between germline ends came to 12 bases. Germline CDR1 reads MDHEN; CDR2 reads SYDVKM. CDR3: CASSLVTGNTEAFF. Here the CDR3 DNA reads TGTGCCAGCAGCCTCGTAACAGGGAACACTGAAGCTTTCTTT.

The chain is built from TRBV11-2 and TRBJ2-5, with TRBD1 matching over 7 bases. V lost 0 bases to trimming and J lost 5 bases; unmatched junction nucleotides: 9. Germline values: CDR1 SGHAT, CDR2 FQNNGV. This CDR3 is 16 amino acids long. CDR3 sequence reads: CASSLDQGVRPETQYF. CDR3 sequence (DNA): TGTGCCAGCAGCTTAGATCAGGGGGTGCGTCCGGAGACCCAGTACTTC.